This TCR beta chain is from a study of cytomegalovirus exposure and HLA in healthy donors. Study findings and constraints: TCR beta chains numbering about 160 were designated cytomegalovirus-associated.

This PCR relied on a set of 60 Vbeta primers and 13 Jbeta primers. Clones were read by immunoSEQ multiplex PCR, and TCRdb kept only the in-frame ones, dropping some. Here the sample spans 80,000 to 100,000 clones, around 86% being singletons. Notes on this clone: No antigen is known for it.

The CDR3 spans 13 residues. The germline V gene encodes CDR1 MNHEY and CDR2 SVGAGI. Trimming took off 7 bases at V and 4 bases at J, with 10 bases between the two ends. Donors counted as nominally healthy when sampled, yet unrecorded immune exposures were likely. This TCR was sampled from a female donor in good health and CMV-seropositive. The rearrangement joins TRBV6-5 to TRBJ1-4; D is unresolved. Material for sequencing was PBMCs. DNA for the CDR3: TGTGCCAGCAAGACTTCGCTTAATGAAAAACTGTTTTTT. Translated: CASKTSLNEKLFF.